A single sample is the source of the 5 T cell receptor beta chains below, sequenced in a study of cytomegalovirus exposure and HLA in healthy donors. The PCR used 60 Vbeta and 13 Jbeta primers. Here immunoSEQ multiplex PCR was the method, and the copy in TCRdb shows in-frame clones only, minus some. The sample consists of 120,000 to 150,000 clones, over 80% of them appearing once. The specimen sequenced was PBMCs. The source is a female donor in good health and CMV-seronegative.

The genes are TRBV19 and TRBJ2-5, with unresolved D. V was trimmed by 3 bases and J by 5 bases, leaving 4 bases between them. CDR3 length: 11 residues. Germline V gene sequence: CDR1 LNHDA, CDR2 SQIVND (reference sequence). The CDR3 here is CASSIHETQYF. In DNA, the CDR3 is TGTGCCAGTAGTATTCATGAGACCCAGTACTTC.

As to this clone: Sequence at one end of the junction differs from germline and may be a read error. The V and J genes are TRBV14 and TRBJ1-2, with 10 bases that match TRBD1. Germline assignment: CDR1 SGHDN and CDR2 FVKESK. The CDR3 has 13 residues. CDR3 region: CASSQHRDRGFPF. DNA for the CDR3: TGTGCCAGCAGCCAACACCGGGACAGGGGCTTTCCCTTC. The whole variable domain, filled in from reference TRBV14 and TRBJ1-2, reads EAGVTQFPSHSVIEKGQTVTLRCDPISGHDNLYWYRRVMGKEIKFLLHFVKESKQDESGMPNNRFLAERTGGTYSTLKVQPAELEDSGVYFCASSQHRDRGFPFGSGTRLTVV.

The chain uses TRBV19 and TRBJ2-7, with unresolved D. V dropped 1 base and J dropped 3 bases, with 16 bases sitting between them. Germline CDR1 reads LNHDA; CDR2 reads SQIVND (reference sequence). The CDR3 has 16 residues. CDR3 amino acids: CASSIVASTPFYEQYF. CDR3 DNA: TGTGCCAGTAGTATAGTGGCCAGTACCCCTTTCTACGAGCAGTACTTC.

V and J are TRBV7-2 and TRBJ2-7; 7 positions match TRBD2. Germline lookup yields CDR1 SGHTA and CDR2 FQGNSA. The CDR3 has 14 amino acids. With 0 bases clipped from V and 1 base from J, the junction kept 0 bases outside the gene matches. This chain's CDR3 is CASSLARGSYEQYF. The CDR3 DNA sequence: TGTGCCAGCAGCTTAGCGCGGGGGTCCTACGAGCAGTACTTC.

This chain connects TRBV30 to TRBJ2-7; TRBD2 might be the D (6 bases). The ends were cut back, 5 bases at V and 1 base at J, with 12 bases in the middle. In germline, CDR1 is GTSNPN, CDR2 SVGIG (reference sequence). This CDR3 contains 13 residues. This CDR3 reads CAWVPAGSYEQYF. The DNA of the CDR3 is TGTGCCTGGGTCCCGGCGGGATCCTACGAGCAGTACTTC.